This T cell receptor beta chain was recovered during a study of cytomegalovirus exposure and HLA in healthy donors (dated by TCRdb to about 2017). Turning to the overall study: In an earlier analysis of approximately 640 of the donors, under 300 Gb of sequence data and 117 million unique TCR beta sequences from about 179 million T cells were reported. Using immunosequencing, the study profiled T cell repertoires from about 610 subjects and related those repertoires to cytomegalovirus serostatus. Donor age, sex, ethnicity and CMV serostatus were compiled together with the repertoire data. The number of typed donors differed by locus: roughly 629-640 for A, B, C, DRB1 and DQB1; some 500 for DQA1; approximately 610 for DPA1; and around 470 for DPB1. In a later genetic analysis, genome-wide SNP genotypes for about 55% of the roughly 700 donors were used, and that subset was treated as a discovery cohort. An earlier analysis of nearly 600 of the donors applied high-throughput TCR beta sequencing to assess whether each TCR beta V gene segment acted as functional or pseudogenic. Five DR-DQ haplotypes were handled as single units for association and clustering, since linkage in the cohort was strong. In the later analysis, no new phenotypic data were used to find candidate immune exposures; instead, reliance was placed on TCR beta sequences and their occurrence across donors. To predict cytomegalovirus infection status, the study brought together high-throughput TCR immunosequencing, statistical association of individual TCRs with disease status, and machine learning. Of the roughly 410 genotyped donors, 70% to 90% were placed in the genetic ancestry cluster associated with self-reported Caucasian donors. A separate validation cohort of 100 to 150 different subjects was used in addition to the roughly 670-subject first cohort. To study patterns of TCR occurrence, a later analysis re-analyzed previously published TCR beta repertoires from around 670 donors and added high-resolution HLA genotyping. The study aimed to test whether signatures of past pathogen exposure could be identified by cataloging public T cell receptors. Approximately 300 gigabases of sequencing data and 75 million to 85 million unique TCR sequences made up an early release that covered roughly 670 HLA-typed donors. All discovery cohort repertoires had been generated on a single sequencing platform. HLA typing covered class I and class II loci at four-digit resolution. Among about 390 genotyped donors of the cohort, an average of around 240,000 unique TCR beta nucleotide sequences were sequenced per donor, around 18% of them non-productive.

A remark on this clone: Its antigen remains unidentified. It has no much larger one-base neighbor in the sample; base qualities were not kept.

The CDR3 holds 17 amino acids from the cysteine to the phenylalanine. The DNA shown is the 51-base CDR3, in frame from base 1. From V the trimming removes 3 bases and from J it removes 3 bases, while the gene matches leave 12 bases of the junction unaccounted for. Reading the germline V gene gives CDR1 SGDLS and CDR2 YYNGEE. Library construction relied on the immunoSEQ multiplex PCR assay. The multiplex PCR relied on a mix of 60 forward primers for TCR Vbeta segments and 13 reverse primers for TCR Jbeta segments. A multiplex PCR assay on genomic DNA amplified the CDR3 region of rearranged TCR beta genes. The Illumina HiSeq System was used to sequence the amplified TCR beta libraries as 87-base-pair reads. The source study handled its data this way. A later analysis counted about 80 million unique TCR beta chains across the 650 to 800 repertoires, and 9.5 million to 11 million of these chains were shared by at least two donors. Raw reads were error-corrected and collapsed into unique sequences by a nearest-neighbor algorithm in which closely related sequences were merged to remove PCR and sequencing errors. Alignment of CDR3 sequences to IMGT reference sequences was used to assign V, D and J gene segments. For a sequence to be retained, a match of at least six nucleotides was required to both a V gene segment and a J gene segment. Rearrangements were classified as productive when the CDR3 lacked stop codons and remained in frame with V and J, and all other rearrangements were classified as non-productive. Following IMGT convention, CDR3 was defined as the stretch from the second conserved V-encoded cysteine to the conserved J-encoded phenylalanine. The earlier analysis of about 590 of the donors excluded sequences that lacked an unambiguous match to a single V gene segment. An earlier analysis of fewer than 650 of the donors classified V segments as functional when productive rearrangements were above 56.7% and as segregating when the standard deviation between donors was above 5%. A statistical classification framework was developed to diagnose cytomegalovirus status using the catalog of TCR beta chain sequences. In a later analysis, TCR nucleotide sequences were compared against IMGT/GENE-DB human TR gene sequences so that V and J genes could be assigned. In a later analysis, CDR3 sequences and most-parsimonious VDJ recombination scenarios were assigned using the TCRdist pipeline. In a later analysis, each TCR beta chain was defined by its CDR3 amino acid sequence together with its V-gene family, and reads lacking a unique V-gene family were excluded. A later analysis removed nearly 600 highly shared, low-generation-probability nucleotide sequences to deal with suspected cross-contamination and a sequencing artifact. In a later analysis, a clonal expansion index was calculated for each public chain from normalized within-repertoire ranks of inferred template counts. In a later analysis, generation probabilities were computed using a VDJ recombination model fitted to out-of-frame rearrangements, and the results were checked against IGoR. A later analysis scored TCR-TCR, TCR-HLA and TCR-CMV co-occurrence with hypergeometric tests, applying a repertoire-size bias correction to TCR pairs. To estimate false discovery rates, a later analysis permuted the HLA or CMV assignments 20 times. In a later analysis, co-occurring TCRs were grouped using DBSCAN, and TCRdist sequence similarity was added for clustering within HLA-allele-positive subsets. Co-occurrence clustering excluded repertoires with fewer than 30,000 or more than 120,000 public chains, plus five with anomalous nucleotide sharing. As stored in TCRdb, this immuneACCESS dataset retains in-frame rearrangements with V and J assigned. A fraction of the clones does not appear; measured against another copy, unresolved V genes explain less than half of the discrepancy, and the remainder lacks a known reason. V, J and clone size reflect that table, while D and trimming were determined from the DNA. The sample table contains about 180,000 clones; only one count was recorded for 82% of them. Roughly 1.4% of the sample goes to the ten largest clones.

General findings and caveats noted by the study authors: Compared with equally common non-associated chains, HLA-associated TCR beta chains in a later analysis were more clonally expanded and had lower generation probabilities. At a false discovery rate of 0.05, a later analysis linked fewer than 20,000 TCR beta sequences to specific HLA alleles. Most TCR sequences were observed very rarely across donors, whereas some public TCRs were present in many individuals. A further reported finding was that TCR beta sequences accurately predicted the HLA-A and HLA-B alleles for most subjects in the first cohort. A later genetic analysis reported fewer N-insertions in productive TCRs among donors in an Asian-associated ancestry cluster than the approximately 670-donor mean. In a later analysis, the rate of TCR association differed among HLA loci, with DRB1 alleles having the most associated TCRs and HLA-C alleles having the fewest. In both the original and validation cohorts, the classifier was reported to diagnose cytomegalovirus status with high specificity and sensitivity. Roughly uniform sequencing depth across donors was assumed in presence/absence analyses, although this assumption may not hold. CMV serostatus was the only immune exposure information available for the cohort. An earlier analysis of 587 of the donors showed that most TCR beta V segments appeared in productive rearrangements either about 90% or about 30% of the time, which broadly matched IMGT annotations. Most CMV-associated TCR beta chains appeared to be HLA-restricted in a later analysis, and the HLA associations seemed to be driven largely by CMV exposure. Several of the top co-occurrence clusters appeared to be linked to parvovirus B19, influenza, CMV and Epstein-Barr virus, according to a later analysis. A cluster of highly shared sequence variants was judged likely to be a technical artifact of the sequencing pipeline. V-gene and J-gene trimming of TCR beta chains was associated with a missense DCLRE1C variant in a later genetic analysis, and the association was replicated in an independent cohort. The 87-base-pair reads could not distinguish some IMGT-functional V segments, including TRBV6-2 and TRBV6-3, so those segments were excluded. Because HLA typing was missing for some donors at each locus, association tests included only the typed subset. About 15 rarely observed V segments, including chromosome 9 orphons, were excluded from the earlier analysis of several hundred of the donors because counts were too low. In vitro tests confirmed that a few of the cytomegalovirus-associated TCR beta chains recognize cytomegalovirus antigens. The authors suggested that the approach could potentially be extended to other disease states and immunological phenotypes. This cohort had only TCR beta chains sequenced, and the lack of alpha or paired-chain data limited which features could be detected. The study listed over 150 TCR beta chains as associated with cytomegalovirus. Linkage disequilibrium might explain the correlated functional status among segregating V segments, but an unknown experimental factor could not be excluded. Strong co-occurrence of HLA alleles, especially DR and DQ, made assigning TCR associations to individual alleles difficult.

The cohort was made up of about 670 healthy bone marrow donors. At the time of sampling, all cohort members were nominally healthy, though unrecorded immune exposures were likely present. The donor was CMV seronegative and belonged to the group of more than 300 seronegative cohort members. A peripheral blood sample was provided by each donor, and peripheral blood mononuclear cells were used for TCR beta sequencing. Genomic DNA extraction from the blood cell samples was performed with the Qiagen DNeasy Blood Extraction Kit. The sequence is built from TRBV9 and TRBJ1-2; the central 9 bases match TRBD1. Sequencing used PBMCs. This sequence originates from a man aged 35 to 55 in good health and CMV-seronegative. The CDR3 sequence is CASSAHSRTGAYYGYTF. The sequenced DNA is TGTGCCAGCAGCGCCCACTCCCGGACAGGGGCTTACTATGGCTACACCTTC.